The present T cell receptor beta chain was sequenced within a study of metastatic and nonmetastatic thyroid tumors. Study-level information: The comparison covered peripheral blood and tumor or nodule tissue in malignant and benign thyroid patients.

Study results and limitations: TCR beta diversity was reportedly significantly higher in malignant thyroid tumors than benign nodules, in blood and tumor.

Among the patients, none had received any treatment before thyroid surgery. TCRdb re-called the PCR reads with MiXCR. The sample holds 30,000 or so clones; roughly 23% are singletons and the top ten take about 14%. V was cut by 1 base and J by 4 bases, with 7 bases left in between. From germline, CDR1 is SEHNR and CDR2 FQNEAQ (reference sequence). The CDR3 is made up of 13 amino acids. For this clone: What it binds is unknown.

This clonotype was sampled from a female donor with papillary thyroid cancer or a benign thyroid nodule (not recorded which). Some clones in this sample may be carry-over from other donors' samples. The genes are TRBV7-9 and TRBJ1-2; D gene unclear. Sequenced material: blood. The CDR3 is CASSLGQVYGYTF. CDR3 nucleotide sequence: TGTGCCAGCAGCTTAGGCCAGGTCTATGGCTACACCTTC.